This TCR beta chain is from a study of T cell responses to AZD1222 COVID-19 vaccine (dated by TCRdb to the early 2020s). With regard to the full study: A total of approximately 250 trial participants underwent TCR sequencing, of whom about 210 had received two doses of AZD1222 and approximately 25 had received two doses of the MenACWY control vaccine. Trial participants were enrolled into age subgroups of 18-55, 56-69 and 70-plus years, which contained 148, 28 and 57 TCR-sequenced participants, respectively. The full study reports these points: Reportedly, almost half of the unique spike-specific TCRs recognized epitopes lying outside the regions that are mutated in the B.1.351 and B.1.1.7 variants. After two AZD1222 doses, both the breadth and the depth of spike-specific TCRs were significantly higher than at day 0 and than in MenACWY recipients. Most participants were white British and females outnumbered males, and the authors suggested that clonal diversity may have been underestimated. In the small 56-69-year group, the increase in depth fell short of significance, most likely because of low power. Because no day 14 peak-response samples were available, repertoires were characterized only after the peak T cell response. The whole spike protein was spanned by vaccine-associated CD4 TCRs, and dominant responses were seen in regions 160-218 and 743-854. Only five or six AZD1222 recipients were SARS-CoV-2 seropositive at baseline, limiting conclusions about previously exposed vaccinees.

The CDR3 runs 17 amino acids, cysteine and phenylalanine included. Of all the DNA, just the CDR3 is kept, 51 bases in frame from base 1. CDR1 and CDR2 are read off the germline V gene as SGHTA and FQGNSA. V gives up 0 bases and J gives up 0 bases, and the segment between their germline ends measures 14 bases. The time point label, as the study defines it: about 28 days (+/-7) after the second vaccine dose. The treatment or condition label on this specimen signifies: meningococcal conjugate vaccine given as trial control. Vaccinee samples came from UK trials COV001 and COV002, including a single-blind randomized controlled phase 2/3 trial of AZD1222 (ChAdOx1 nCoV-19) in healthy adults. Trial participant PBMC samples were collected at day 0 and day 28 after the second dose for TCRbeta chain sequencing. The CDR3 regions of human TCRbeta chains were analyzed by immunosequencing. In the authors' own workflow: Repertoire TCRs were matched against a reference library of SARS-CoV-2-specific TCRs generated with the MIRA antigen-specificity platform. Breadth was defined as the fraction of unique TCRs that were SARS-CoV-2-associated, and depth was defined as the fraction of total T cells that were SARS-CoV-2-associated. Using the MIRA data, every spike-specific TCR was mapped to the spike region that the TCR reacted to and assigned to either a CD4 or a CD8 class. Log10-transformed breadth and depth values were compared by one-way ANOVA with Sidak's multiple comparisons tests. TCRdb took this table from immuneACCESS and kept in-frame rearrangements with V and J called. Such tables lack part of the clones; where checked against another copy, unresolved V genes explain under half of the gap, and the rest is unexplained. V, J and clone size were drawn from that table, and D and trimming were deduced from the DNA. Here the sample has roughly 130,000 clones; 91% occur a single time. The top ten clones comprise about 7.5% of the sample.

Regarding this clone: Its binding antigen is unknown. The input lacks base qualities; no much larger clone sits a single base away.

The origin of this receptor is an adult who received the MenACWY meningococcal vaccine as a control. Sequencing was performed on peripheral blood, taken 28 days after the second dose of the MenACWY control vaccine. Rearrangement joined TRBV7-2 to TRBJ1-2; the D gene is unclear. The CDR3 has the sequence CASSLALDRGANYGYTF. The nucleotide sequence reads as follows: TGTGCCAGCAGCTTAGCCTTGGACCGGGGAGCTAACTATGGCTACACCTTC.